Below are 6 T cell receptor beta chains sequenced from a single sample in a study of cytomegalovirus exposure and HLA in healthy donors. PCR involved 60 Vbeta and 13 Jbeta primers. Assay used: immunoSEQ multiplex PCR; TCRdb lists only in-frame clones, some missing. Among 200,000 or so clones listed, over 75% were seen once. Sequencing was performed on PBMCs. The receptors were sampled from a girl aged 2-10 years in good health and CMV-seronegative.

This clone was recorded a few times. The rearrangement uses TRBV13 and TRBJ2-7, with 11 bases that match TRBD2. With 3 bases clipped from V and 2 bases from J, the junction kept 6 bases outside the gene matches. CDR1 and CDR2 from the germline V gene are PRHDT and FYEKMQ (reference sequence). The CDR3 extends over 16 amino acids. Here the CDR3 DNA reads TGTGCCAGCAGCTTTGGGACTAGCGGATCCGCCTACGAGCAGTACTTC. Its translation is CASSFGTSGSAYEQYF. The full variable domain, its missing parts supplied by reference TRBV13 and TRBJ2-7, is AAGVIQSPRHLIKEKRETATLKCYPIPRHDTVYWYQQGPGQDPQFLISFYEKMQSDKGSIPDRFSAQQFSDYHSELNMSSLELGDSALYFCASSFGTSGSAYEQYFGPGTRLTVT.

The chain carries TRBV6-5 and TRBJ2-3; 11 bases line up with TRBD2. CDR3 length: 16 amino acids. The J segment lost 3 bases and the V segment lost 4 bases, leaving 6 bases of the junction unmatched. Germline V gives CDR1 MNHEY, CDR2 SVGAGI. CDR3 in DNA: TGTGCCAGCAGTTTCTTAGCGGGAGGGCCGACAGATACGCAGTATTTT. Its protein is CASSFLAGGPTDTQYF.

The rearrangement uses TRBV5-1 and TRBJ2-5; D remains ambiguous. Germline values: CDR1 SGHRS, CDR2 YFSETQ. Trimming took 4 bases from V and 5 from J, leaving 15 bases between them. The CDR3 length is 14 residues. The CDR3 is CASSLMTGSETQYF. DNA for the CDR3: TGCGCCAGCAGCCTAATGACCGGGTCCGAGACCCAGTACTTC.

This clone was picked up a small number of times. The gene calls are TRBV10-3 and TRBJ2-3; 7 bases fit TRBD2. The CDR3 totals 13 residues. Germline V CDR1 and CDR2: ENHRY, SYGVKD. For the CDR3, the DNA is TGTGCTCTGGGGGGAGGGCCGGCAGATACGCAGTATTTT. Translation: CALGGGPADTQYF.

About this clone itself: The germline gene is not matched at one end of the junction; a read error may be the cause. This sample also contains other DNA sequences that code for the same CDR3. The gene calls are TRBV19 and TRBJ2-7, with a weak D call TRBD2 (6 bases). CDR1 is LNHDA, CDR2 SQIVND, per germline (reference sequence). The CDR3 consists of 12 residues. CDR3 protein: CASSGDFYEQYF. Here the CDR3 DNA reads TGTGCCAGTAGTGGGGACTTTTACGAGCAATACTTC.

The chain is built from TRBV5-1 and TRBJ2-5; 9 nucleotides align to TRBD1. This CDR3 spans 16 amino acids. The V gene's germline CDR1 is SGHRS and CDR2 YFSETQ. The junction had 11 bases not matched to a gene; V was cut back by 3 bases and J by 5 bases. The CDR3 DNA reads TGCGCCAGCAGCTCTCCGTACCGGGACAGGGTTGAGACCCAGTACTTC. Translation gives CASSSPYRDRVETQYF.